This entry concerns a single T cell receptor beta chain. Its antigen is currently unknown. The germline V gene has CDR1 MNHNY and CDR2 SVGAGI (reference sequence). Trimming cost V 2 bases and J 10 bases, with 8 bases left between them. CDR3 length: 11 amino acids. This specimen belongs to a study of T cell responses to AZD1222 COVID-19 vaccine. Study findings and constraints: Two AZD1222 doses significantly raised spike-specific TCR breadth and depth over controls. At baseline, seropositivity was found in only 6 or 7 AZD1222 recipients. The donor cohort was predominantly white British with a female majority, and clonal diversity may have been underestimated.

Method: immunoSEQ multiplex PCR; TCRdb's copy keeps in-frame clones and lacks some. The sample consists of about 77,000 clones, more than 85% of them appearing once. The chain has TRBV6-6 and TRBJ1-2; tentative D call: TRBD1 (5 bases). The sample was peripheral blood, taken 28 days after the second AZD1222 dose. This receptor was obtained from an adult who received the AZD1222 COVID-19 vaccine. The CDR3 is CASSYVGAYTF. The CDR3, as DNA: TGTGCCAGCAGTTACGTCGGGGCCTACACCTTC.